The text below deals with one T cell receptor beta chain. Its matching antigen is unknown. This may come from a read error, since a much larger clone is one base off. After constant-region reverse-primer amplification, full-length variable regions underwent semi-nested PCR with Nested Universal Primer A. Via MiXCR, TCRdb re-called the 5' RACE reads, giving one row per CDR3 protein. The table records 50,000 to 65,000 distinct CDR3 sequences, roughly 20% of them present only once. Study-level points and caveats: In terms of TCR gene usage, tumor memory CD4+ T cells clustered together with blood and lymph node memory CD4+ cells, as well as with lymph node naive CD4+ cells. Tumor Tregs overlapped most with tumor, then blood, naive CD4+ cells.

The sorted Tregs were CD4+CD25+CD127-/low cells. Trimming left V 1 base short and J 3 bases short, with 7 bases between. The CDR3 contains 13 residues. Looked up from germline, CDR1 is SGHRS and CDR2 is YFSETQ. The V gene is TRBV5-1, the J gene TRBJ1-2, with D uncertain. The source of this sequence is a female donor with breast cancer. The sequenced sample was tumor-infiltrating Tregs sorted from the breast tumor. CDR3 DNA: TGCGCCAGCAGCTTGAACGGGGACTATGGCTACACCTTC. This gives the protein CASSLNGDYGYTF.